The 19 T cell receptor beta chains below were found in one sample sequenced in a study of CD8+CD57+ T cells in acquired aplastic anemia. Researchers used genomic DNA as the template to profile TCR beta VDJ and CDR3. TCRdb redid the calling of the reads with MiXCR, one entry per CDR3 protein. The profile shows 80,000 or so distinct CDR3 sequences, 40% to 55% of them singletons. Sequencing input: sorted CD4+, CD8+, or CD8+CD57+ T cells (not recorded which) from PBMCs. The source is a human donor in good health, serving as a control.

This clonotype was seen ten or more times. The chain has TRBV15 and TRBJ2-7, with 7 bases identical to TRBD1. Germline assignment: CDR1 LNHNV and CDR2 YYDKDF (reference sequence). This CDR3 spans 12 amino acids. The junction had 6 bases not matched to a gene; V was cut back by 4 bases and J by 9 bases. The DNA of the CDR3 is TGTGCCACCAGCATAACAGGGGCTGTGCAGTACTTC. This sequence encodes CATSITGAVQYF.

The V and J genes are TRBV19 and TRBJ2-3; TRBD1 agrees at 12 bases. CDR3 length equals 13 residues. V gave up 9 bases and J gave up 6 bases; unmatched junction bases: 4. CDR1 is LNHDA and CDR2 is SQIVND in the germline V gene (reference sequence). The DNA of the CDR3 is TGTGCCAGCGGGACAGGGGGCGCGGATACGCAGTATTTT. Residues: CASGTGGADTQYF.

This chain uses TRBV18 with TRBJ1-2; D might be TRBD1 (5 bases). CDR1 is KGHSH and CDR2 is LQKENI in the germline V gene. There are 15 residues in the CDR3. Trimming removed 0 bases from V and 4 bases from J, with 12 bases in between. CDR3 sequence: CASSPPVTGLYGYTF. Written as DNA, the CDR3 is TGTGCCAGCTCACCACCCGTAACAGGACTCTATGGCTACACCTTC.

To note about this clonotype: No conserved phenylalanine or tryptophan ends this CDR3, so it is likely a read error. The chain employs TRBV20-1 and TRBJ2-3; TRBD2 might be the D (5 bases). Germline V CDR1 and CDR2: DFQATT, SNEGSKA (reference sequence). This CDR3 region has 17 residues. The V end was cut by 4 bases, the J end by 6 bases, with 26 bases between. The CDR3 loop reads CSAIAPISGRLPDTQYL. CDR3 DNA sequence: TGCAGTGCTATCGCCCCAATTTCCGGCCGACTACCGGATACGCAGTATCTT.

This clonotype was observed many times. The chain employs TRBV9 and TRBJ1-5; no firm D call. Germline values: CDR1 SGDLS, CDR2 YYNGEE. Between the trimmed V and J ends, which lost 3 bases and 3 bases, there was a span of 13 bases. This CDR3 region has 15 residues. The DNA of the CDR3 is TGTGCCAGCAGCGCCCGGGGAGGAGTCAATCAGCCCCAGCATTTT. Amino acids: CASSARGGVNQPQHF. The variable domain in full, completed from reference TRBV9 and TRBJ1-5, reads DSGVTQTPKHLITATGQRVTLRCSPRSGDLSVYWYQQSLDQGLQFLIQYYNGEERAKGNILERFSAQQFPDLHSELNLSSLELGDSALYFCASSARGGVNQPQHFGDGTRLSIL.

This clonotype was seen a few times. The chain carries TRBV7-9 and TRBJ2-3; D is ambiguous. The germline V gene has CDR1 SEHNR and CDR2 FQNEAQ (reference sequence). V was pared by 5 bases and J by 10 bases, with 13 bases between. The CDR3 runs to 12 residues. The CDR3: CASSPKWQAQYF. As DNA, the CDR3 is TGTGCCAGCAGCCCCAAATGGCAGGCGCAGTATTTT. Full variable domain (remainder filled in from reference TRBV7-9 and TRBJ2-3): DTGVSQNPRHKITKRGQNVTFRCDPISEHNRLYWYRQTLGQGPEFLTYFQNEAQLEKSRLLSDRFSAERPKGSFSTLEIQRTEQGDSAMYLCASSPKWQAQYFGPGTRLTVL.

This clonotype was recorded many times. The chain's CDR3 is CAISVQRSVNSNQPQHF. As DNA, the CDR3 is TGTGCCATCAGTGTGCAAAGGTCGGTTAATAGCAATCAGCCCCAGCATTTT. The chain couples TRBV10-3 to TRBJ1-5; D gene unclear. Germline V gives CDR1 ENHRY, CDR2 SYGVKD. The V and J ends lost 4 bases and 0 bases respectively, with 16 bases between them. The CDR3 consists of 17 residues.

This clonotype was recorded a few times. The chain uses TRBV5-1 and TRBJ2-1; weak D call: TRBD2 (6 bases). CDR3 length: 13 amino acids. Per germline, CDR1 SGHRS and CDR2 YFSETQ. With 4 bases removed from V and 10 bases from J, the gap between germline ends came to 15 bases. Here the CDR3 reads CASSDPAGGEQFF. The CDR3 DNA reads as TGCGCCAGCAGCGACCCCGCAGGAGGGGAGCAGTTCTTC.

The chain joins TRBV15 to TRBJ2-1; TRBD1 matches at 11 bases. The J segment lost 5 bases and the V segment lost 3 bases, leaving 6 bases of the junction unmatched. This CDR3 is 16 amino acids long. Germline CDR1 LNHNV, CDR2 YYDKDF (reference sequence). The DNA of the CDR3 is TGTGCCACCAGCAGGACCCAGGGACAGGGGGACAATGAGCAGTTCTTC. It encodes CATSRTQGQGDNEQFF.

This clonotype was recorded at least ten times. This chain links TRBV4-1 with TRBJ2-7; 7 bases agree with TRBD1. Germline loops: CDR1 MGHRA, CDR2 YSYEKL. The length of the CDR3 is 13 residues. The ends lost 3 bases at V and 3 bases at J; junction bases unmatched: 2. In DNA form, the CDR3 reads TGCGCCAGCAGCCACGACAGGGACTACGAGCAGTACTTC. This codes for CASSHDRDYEQYF.

The chain employs TRBV7-9 and TRBJ2-5; D is unresolved. The CDR3 runs to 12 residues. Trimming removed 5 bases from V and 2 bases from J, with 6 bases in between. Germline CDR1 SEHNR, CDR2 FQNEAQ (reference sequence). Here the CDR3 reads CASSAGQETQYF. In DNA, the CDR3 is TGTGCCAGCAGCGCAGGACAAGAGACCCAGTACTTC.

This clonotype was recorded at least ten times. This sequence joins TRBV20-1 and TRBJ2-7, with 7 bases that match TRBD2. Trimming at V came to 6 bases and at J to 4 bases, leaving 9 bases not matched to a gene. Germline V gene sequence: CDR1 DFQATT, CDR2 SNEGSKA (reference sequence). The CDR3 contains 13 residues. The CDR3 bases are TGCAGTGCCGTCCCTAGCGGATTTTACGAGCAGTACTTC. Encoded protein: CSAVPSGFYEQYF.

This clonotype occurred many times. V gene TRBV20-1 combines with J gene TRBJ2-3; TRBD2 is a possible D gene (5 bases). The V gene lost 5 bases and the J gene lost 0 bases, with 15 bases spanning the gap. Germline V lookup: CDR1 DFQATT, CDR2 SNEGSKA (reference sequence). The CDR3 is made up of 15 amino acids. The CDR3 here is CSAEARTSSTDTQYF. CDR3 in DNA: TGCAGTGCTGAAGCCCGTACTAGTAGCACAGATACGCAGTATTTT.

The V gene is TRBV12-5, the J gene TRBJ2-1, with TRBD2 as a possible D gene (6 bases). V was trimmed by 8 bases and J by 15 bases, leaving 17 bases between them. Germline V gene sequence: CDR1 LGHNT, CDR2 FRNRAP. The CDR3 sequence is 11 residues long. The CDR3 nucleotides read TGTGCTAGTTCCCTGGGGGGACCCGCGTTCTTC. Amino acids: CASSLGGPAFF. Full variable domain (missing parts from reference TRBV12-5 and TRBJ2-1): DARVTQTPRHKVTEMGQEVTMRCQPILGHNTVFWYRQTMMQGLELLAYFRNRAPLDDSGMPKDRFSAEMPDATLATLKIQPSEPRDSAVYFCASSLGGPAFFGPGTRLTVL.

This clonotype was detected a few times. The chain has TRBV10-1 and TRBJ2-7; TRBD2 matches 7 bases. Germline CDR1 is WNHNN and CDR2 is SYGVQD (reference sequence). There are 13 residues in the CDR3. Losses at the gene ends were 8 bases for V and 3 bases for J; bases not matched to a gene: 7. The DNA for the CDR3 is TGCGCCAGCCTAGGGGACTACAACTACGAGCAGTACTTC. This gives the protein CASLGDYNYEQYF.

In its sample, this clonotype was seen many times. The chain employs TRBV4-1 and TRBJ2-7; 9 nucleotides match TRBD2. The CDR3 has 16 amino acids. Germline loops: CDR1 MGHRA, CDR2 YSYEKL. Trimming took 0 bases from V and 5 from J; bases not matched to a gene: 8. The CDR3: CASSQDDAGGPNEQYF. DNA for the CDR3: TGCGCCAGCAGCCAAGATGATGCGGGAGGGCCAAACGAGCAGTACTTC.

J is TRBJ2-3 and V is TRBV25-1; D is uncertain. Germline V lookup: CDR1 MGHDK, CDR2 SYGVNS. This CDR3 has 13 residues. The ends were cut back, 8 bases at V and 3 bases at J, with 12 bases in the middle. The CDR3 loop reads CASSGLGTDTQYF. Here the CDR3 DNA reads TGTGCCAGCTCAGGTTTGGGGACAGATACGCAGTATTTT.

This clonotype was detected only a few times. V gene TRBV19 combines with J gene TRBJ1-5; possibly TRBD1 for D (5 bases). V was shortened by 10 bases and J by 4 bases, with 17 bases between the two germline ends. Germline CDR1 is LNHDA and CDR2 is SQIVND (reference sequence). The length of the CDR3 is 14 residues. CDR3 DNA: TGTGCCACTCACCAACTAGGGGTGAATCAGCCCCAGCATTTT. It translates to CATHQLGVNQPQHF.

The chain recombines TRBV12-5 with TRBJ1-2; no firm D call. The germline V and J ends were trimmed by 0 bases and 5 bases, with 19 bases remaining between them. The CDR3 has 17 residues. The germline gives CDR1 LGHNT, CDR2 FRNRAP. The DNA of the CDR3 is TGTGCTAGTGGTTTGGTACAAGGAACCCCACCAAATTATGGCTACACCTTC. Its translation is CASGLVQGTPPNYGYTF.